These T cell receptor beta chains were read from a single sample in a study of cytomegalovirus exposure and HLA in healthy donors. Only in-frame clones appear in the TCRdb table, and some are missing; sequencing was by immunoSEQ multiplex PCR. This sample has tens of thousands of clones, with approximately 93% found just once. Sequencing input: PBMCs. These receptors were obtained from a woman in her twenties or thirties in good health and CMV-seropositive. Both conserved end residues are part of each CDR3. A D gene is named only where the DNA matches it firmly. Some rows have no size entry. The others give once, few or many, or a class for an expanded clone.

- TRBJ1-4 TRBV20-1 - CSAPANEKLFF TGCAGTGCCCCTGCTAATGAAAAACTGTTTTTT
TRBD2 TRBJ2-3 TRBV11-3 - CASSFAAGGTGTDTQYF TGTGCCAGCAGCTTCGCGGCGGGAGGGACTGGCACAGATACGCAGTATTTT
- TRBJ1-2 TRBV30 - CAWRQGSGGYTF TGTGCCTGGAGGCAGGGGTCTGGTGGCTACACCTTC
- TRBJ1-1 TRBV28 - CASSLSTGNTEAFF TGTGCCAGCAGTTTATCCACAGGGAACACTGAAGCTTTCTTT
TRBD2 TRBJ2-1 TRBV5-1 - CASSWTSGRALNEQFF TGCGCCAGCAGCTGGACTAGCGGGAGGGCCCTCAATGAGCAGTTCTTC
TRBD2 TRBJ2-1 TRBV4-2 - CASSQNRAGGLEFYNEQFF TGTGCCAGCAGCCAAAACCGAGCGGGAGGGCTCGAGTTCTACAATGAGCAGTTCTTC
TRBD1 TRBJ2-3 TRBV2 - CASREQGSTDTQYF TGTGCCAGCAGAGAACAGGGGAGCACAGATACGCAGTATTTT
- TRBJ2-2 TRBV7-2 - CASSLQGSVLFF TGTGCCAGCAGCTTACAGGGCTCGGTGCTGTTTTTT
- TRBJ1-5 TRBV28 - CASSSPPRVGNQPQHF TGTGCCAGCAGTTCTCCGCCCAGGGTTGGCAATCAGCCCCAGCATTTT
TRBD1 TRBJ2-5 TRBV9 - CASSTFGRGPETQYF TGTGCCAGCAGCACTTTCGGCAGGGGGCCGGAGACCCAGTACTTC
TRBD2 TRBJ2-3 TRBV27 - CASSPSPPTSSGIVHTQYF TGTGCCAGCAGCCCCTCCCCCCCCACCAGCAGCGGGATCGTTCATACGCAGTATTTT
- TRBJ2-1 TRBV29-1 - CSVDWDMGLYNEQFF TGCAGCGTTGACTGGGATATGGGGCTTTACAATGAGCAGTTCTTC
- TRBJ1-3 TRBV11-3 - CASSQGQDIRRSGNTIYF TGTGCCAGCAGCCAGGGCCAGGATATACGCCGCTCTGGAAACACCATATATTTT
TRBD1 TRBJ1-1 TRBV11-1 - CASSQGQGQTEAFF TGTGCCAGCAGCCAGGGACAGGGACAGACTGAAGCTTTCTTT
- TRBJ2-7 TRBV4-3 - CASSQDRARTYEQYF TGCGCCAGCAGCCAAGACAGGGCTAGGACCTACGAGCAGTACTTC
- TRBJ2-5 TRBV5-6 - CASSFYRKGGVWQETQYF TGTGCCAGCAGCTTCTACAGGAAAGGGGGTGTTTGGCAAGAGACCCAGTACTTC
- TRBJ2-1 TRBV28 - CASSLWRTDPTYNEQFF TGTGCCAGCAGTTTATGGAGGACAGACCCAACTTACAATGAGCAGTTCTTC
TRBD1 TRBJ1-1 TRBV25-1 - CASSETGLHTEAFF TGTGCCAGCAGTGAGACAGGGTTGCACACTGAAGCTTTCTTT
- TRBJ1-1 TRBV5-6 - CASSLEPAWRDTEAFF TGTGCCAGCAGCTTGGAGCCGGCCTGGAGGGACACTGAAGCTTTCTTT
TRBD1 TRBJ1-1 TRBV12-5 - CASGKSPGTGLLNTEAFF TGTGCTAGTGGTAAATCCCCGGGGACAGGGCTGTTGAACACTGAAGCTTTCTTT
TRBD1 TRBJ2-2 TRBV28 - CASSSHSPGTGSGELFF TGTGCCAGCAGTTCACACAGTCCCGGGACAGGGTCCGGGGAGCTGTTTTTT
- TRBJ2-2 TRBV28 few CASSLLSGELFF TGTGCCAGCAGTTTATTGTCTGGGGAGCTGTTTTTT
TRBD2 TRBJ2-7 TRBV7-2 - CASSYRTSGSYEQYF TGTGCCAGCAGCTACCGGACTAGCGGGAGCTACGAGCAGTACTTC
TRBD2 TRBJ2-7 TRBV18 - CASSPPGLAGEVEQYF TGTGCCAGCTCACCACCGGGACTAGCGGGAGAGGTCGAGCAGTACTTC
- TRBJ1-5 TRBV2 - CASSVGRDVGQPQHF TGTGCCAGCAGTGTCGGCAGGGATGTAGGTCAGCCCCAGCATTTT
TRBD1 TRBJ2-1 TRBV14 - CASSRSVGQGKGEQFF TGTGCCAGCAGCCGGAGTGTGGGACAGGGGAAAGGTGAGCAGTTCTTC
TRBD2 TRBJ2-1 TRBV5-4 - CASSPTSGRSHNEQFF TGTGCCAGCAGCCCGACTAGCGGGAGAAGTCACAATGAGCAGTTCTTC
- TRBJ2-5 TRBV28 - CASSLQVGTGQETQYF TGTGCCAGCAGTTTGCAGGTGGGCACCGGCCAAGAGACCCAGTACTTC
TRBD1 TRBJ2-7 TRBV7-6 - CASSGSRDSSYEQYF TGTGCCAGCAGCGGGAGTCGGGACAGCTCCTACGAGCAGTACTTC
- TRBJ2-1 TRBV25-1 once CASSDFLGGEQFF TGTGCCAGCAGTGACTTTCTGGGCGGGGAGCAGTTCTTC
TRBD2 TRBJ2-5 TRBV11-3 once CASSLGALAGLQETQYF TGTGCCAGCAGCCTGGGGGCCCTAGCGGGATTACAAGAGACCCAGTACTTC
- TRBJ1-4 TRBV4-1 once CASSRMGGDEKLFF TGCGCCAGCAGCCGAATGGGGGGGGATGAAAAACTGTTTTTT
TRBD1 TRBJ1-2 TRBV25-1 once CASSSHRGGGYTF TGTGCCAGCAGTTCCCACAGGGGAGGTGGCTACACCTTC
TRBD1 TRBJ1-3 TRBV9 - CASSVGTGASGNTIYF TGTGCCAGCAGCGTGGGGACAGGGGCCTCTGGAAACACCATATATTTT
TRBD1 TRBJ2-1 TRBV7-2 - CASSLAGTGGSHEQFF TGTGCCAGCAGCTTAGCCGGGACAGGGGGCTCGCATGAGCAGTTCTTC
- TRBJ2-5 TRBV2 - CASVGAGYRGETQYF TGTGCCAGCGTGGGAGCGGGCTACCGAGGGGAGACCCAGTACTTC
- TRBJ2-1 TRBV6-5 - CASSSGQVYNEQFF TGTGCCAGCAGTTCAGGGCAGGTCTACAATGAGCAGTTCTTC
- TRBJ2-2 TRBV5-1 - CASSLETPEDTGELFF TGCGCCAGCAGCTTGGAGACTCCTGAAGACACCGGGGAGCTGTTTTTT
- TRBJ2-6 TRBV10-3 - CATTRDSGANVLTF TGTGCCACCACCAGGGACTCTGGGGCCAACGTCCTGACTTTC
TRBD1 TRBJ1-2 TRBV19 once CASSDRGRRDYTF TGTGCCAGTAGCGACAGGGGGCGTCGGGACTACACCTTC
TRBD1 TRBJ1-5 TRBV7-2 - CASSPGGIQPQHF TGTGCCAGCAGCCCAGGGGGTATTCAGCCCCAGCATTTT
- TRBJ2-1 TRBV27 - CASLGGSSYNEQFF TGTGCCAGCCTTGGAGGGAGCTCCTACAATGAGCAGTTCTTC
- TRBJ1-2 TRBV2 - CASTPGRVAFYGYTF TGTGCCAGCACCCCTGGGAGGGTAGCCTTCTATGGCTACACCTTC
- TRBJ2-1 TRBV30 - CAWSLGGASNEQFF TGTGCCTGGAGTCTAGGGGGAGCTAGCAATGAGCAGTTCTTC
TRBD2 TRBJ2-3 TRBV30 - CAWSVGGRALTDTQYF TGTGCCTGGAGTGTAGGTGGGAGGGCCCTGACAGATACGCAGTATTTT
TRBD1 TRBJ1-5 TRBV6-6 - CASSYDRGRSQPQHF TGTGCCAGCAGTTACGACAGGGGGCGTTCTCAGCCCCAGCATTTT
- TRBJ1-4 TRBV6-6 - CASGDLGNEKLFF TGTGCCAGCGGGGACTTGGGTAATGAAAAACTGTTTTTT
TRBD1 TRBJ2-4 TRBV30 - CAWRRPGTGDIQYF TGTGCCTGGAGGAGGCCGGGGACAGGGGACATTCAGTACTTC